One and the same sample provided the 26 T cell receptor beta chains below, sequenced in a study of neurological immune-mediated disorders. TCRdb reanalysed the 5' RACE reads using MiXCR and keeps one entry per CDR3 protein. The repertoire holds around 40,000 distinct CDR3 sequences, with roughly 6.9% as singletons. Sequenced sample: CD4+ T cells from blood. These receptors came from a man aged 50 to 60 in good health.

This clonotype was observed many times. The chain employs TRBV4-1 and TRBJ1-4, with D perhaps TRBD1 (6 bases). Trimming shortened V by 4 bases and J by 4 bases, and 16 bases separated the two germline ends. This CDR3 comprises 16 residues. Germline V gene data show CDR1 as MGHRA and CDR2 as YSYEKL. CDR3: CASSRSQGRGNEKLFF. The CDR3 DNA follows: TGCGCCAGCAGCCGGAGCCAGGGGCGCGGTAATGAAAAACTGTTTTTT.

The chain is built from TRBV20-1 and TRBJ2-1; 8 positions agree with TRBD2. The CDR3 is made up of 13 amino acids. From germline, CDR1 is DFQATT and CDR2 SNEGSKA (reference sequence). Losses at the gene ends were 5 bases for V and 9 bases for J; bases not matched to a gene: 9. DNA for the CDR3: TGCAGTGCTTCCGGACTAGCTCGGGTTGAGCAGTTCTTC. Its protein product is CSASGLARVEQFF.

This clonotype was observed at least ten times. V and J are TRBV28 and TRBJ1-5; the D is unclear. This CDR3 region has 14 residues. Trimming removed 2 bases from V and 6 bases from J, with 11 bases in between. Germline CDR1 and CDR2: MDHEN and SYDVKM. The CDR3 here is CASSLGRRVQPQHF. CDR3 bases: TGTGCCAGCAGTTTAGGGAGGAGGGTTCAGCCCCAGCATTTT.

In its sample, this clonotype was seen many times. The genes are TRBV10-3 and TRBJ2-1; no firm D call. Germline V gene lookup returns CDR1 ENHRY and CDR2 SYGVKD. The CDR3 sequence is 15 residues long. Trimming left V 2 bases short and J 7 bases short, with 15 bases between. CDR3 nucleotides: TGTGCCATCAGTGAGCTAGACGGGTCCGAGAATGAGCAGTTCTTC. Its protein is CAISELDGSENEQFF.

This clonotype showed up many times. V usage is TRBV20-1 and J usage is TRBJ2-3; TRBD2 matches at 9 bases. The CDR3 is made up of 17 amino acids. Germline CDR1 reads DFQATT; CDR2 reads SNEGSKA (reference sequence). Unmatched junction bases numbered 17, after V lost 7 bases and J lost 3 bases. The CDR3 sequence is CSDAPFLAGVGTDTQYF. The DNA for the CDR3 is TGCAGTGACGCACCCTTTTTAGCGGGAGTGGGGACAGATACGCAGTATTTT.

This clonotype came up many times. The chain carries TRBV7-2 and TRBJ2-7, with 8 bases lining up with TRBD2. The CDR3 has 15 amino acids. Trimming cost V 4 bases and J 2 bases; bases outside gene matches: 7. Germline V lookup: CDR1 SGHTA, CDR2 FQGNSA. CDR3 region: CASSYPGLAAYEQYF. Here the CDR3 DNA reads TGTGCCAGCAGCTACCCAGGACTAGCAGCCTACGAGCAGTACTTC.

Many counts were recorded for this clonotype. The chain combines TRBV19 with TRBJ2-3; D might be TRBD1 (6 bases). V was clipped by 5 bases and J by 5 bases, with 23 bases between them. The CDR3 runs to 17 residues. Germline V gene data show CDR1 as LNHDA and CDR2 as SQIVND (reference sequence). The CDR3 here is CASSPPRGNSARDTQYF. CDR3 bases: TGTGCCAGTAGTCCCCCCAGGGGAAACTCGGCGAGAGATACGCAGTATTTT.

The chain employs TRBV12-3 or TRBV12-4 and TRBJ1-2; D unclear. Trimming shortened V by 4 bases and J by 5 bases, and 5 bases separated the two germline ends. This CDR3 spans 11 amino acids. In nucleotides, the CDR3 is TGTGCCAGCAGTTCCCCGTATGGCTACACCTTC. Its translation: CASSSPYGYTF.

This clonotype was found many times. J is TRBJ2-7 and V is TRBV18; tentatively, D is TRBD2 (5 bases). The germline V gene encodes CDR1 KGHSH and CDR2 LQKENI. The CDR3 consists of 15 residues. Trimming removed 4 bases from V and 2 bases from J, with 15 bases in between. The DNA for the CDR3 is TGTGCCAGCTCACAAGCCGGACCCGGGACCTACGAGCAGTACTTC. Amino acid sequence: CASSQAGPGTYEQYF.

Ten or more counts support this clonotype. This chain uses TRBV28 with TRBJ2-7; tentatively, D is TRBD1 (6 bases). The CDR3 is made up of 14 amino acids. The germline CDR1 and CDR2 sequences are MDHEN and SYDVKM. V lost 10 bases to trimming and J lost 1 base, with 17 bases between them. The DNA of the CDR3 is TGTGCCACCTCGATCCAGGGGTTTTCCTACGAGCAGTACTTC. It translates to CATSIQGFSYEQYF.

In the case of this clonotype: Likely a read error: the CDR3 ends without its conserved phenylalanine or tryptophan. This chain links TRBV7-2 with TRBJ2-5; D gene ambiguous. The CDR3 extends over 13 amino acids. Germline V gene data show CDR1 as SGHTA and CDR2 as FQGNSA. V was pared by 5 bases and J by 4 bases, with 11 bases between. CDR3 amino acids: CASSPPVGETQYH. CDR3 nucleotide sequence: TGTGCCAGCAGCCCCCCAGTAGGAGAGACCCAGTACCAC.

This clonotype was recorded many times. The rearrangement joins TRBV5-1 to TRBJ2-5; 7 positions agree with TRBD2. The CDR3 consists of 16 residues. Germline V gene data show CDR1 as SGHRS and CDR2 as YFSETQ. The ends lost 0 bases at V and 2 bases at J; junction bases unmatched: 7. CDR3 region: CASSLGPGGKQETQYF. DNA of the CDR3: TGCGCCAGCAGCTTGGGGCCGGGAGGTAAACAAGAGACCCAGTACTTC.

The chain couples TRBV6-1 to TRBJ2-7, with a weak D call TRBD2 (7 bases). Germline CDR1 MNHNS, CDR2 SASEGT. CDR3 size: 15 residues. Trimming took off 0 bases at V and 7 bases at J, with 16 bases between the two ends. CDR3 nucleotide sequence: TGTGCCAGCAGTGAAGCGTCTAGCGGCCAGGGGGAGCAGTACTTC. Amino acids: CASSEASSGQGEQYF.

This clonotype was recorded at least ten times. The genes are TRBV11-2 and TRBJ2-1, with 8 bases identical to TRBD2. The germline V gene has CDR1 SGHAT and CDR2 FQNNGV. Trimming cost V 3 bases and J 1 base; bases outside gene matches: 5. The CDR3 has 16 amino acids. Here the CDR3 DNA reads TGTGCCAGCAGCTTCCAAGCGGGAGCTTCCTACAATGAGCAGTTCTTC. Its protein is CASSFQAGASYNEQFF.

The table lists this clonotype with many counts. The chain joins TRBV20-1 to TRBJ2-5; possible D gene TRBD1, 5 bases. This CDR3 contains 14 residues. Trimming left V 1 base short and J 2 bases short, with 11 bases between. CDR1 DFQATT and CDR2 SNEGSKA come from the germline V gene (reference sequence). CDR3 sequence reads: CSARAGQVQETQYF. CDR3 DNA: TGCAGTGCTAGAGCAGGGCAGGTACAAGAGACCCAGTACTTC.

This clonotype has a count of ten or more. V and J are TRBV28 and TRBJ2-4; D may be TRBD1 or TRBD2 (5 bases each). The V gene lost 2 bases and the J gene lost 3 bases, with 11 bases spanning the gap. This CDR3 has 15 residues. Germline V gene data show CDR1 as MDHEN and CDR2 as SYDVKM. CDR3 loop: CASSLPGTGKNIQYF. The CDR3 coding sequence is TGTGCCAGCAGTTTACCGGGAACAGGCAAAAACATTCAGTACTTC.

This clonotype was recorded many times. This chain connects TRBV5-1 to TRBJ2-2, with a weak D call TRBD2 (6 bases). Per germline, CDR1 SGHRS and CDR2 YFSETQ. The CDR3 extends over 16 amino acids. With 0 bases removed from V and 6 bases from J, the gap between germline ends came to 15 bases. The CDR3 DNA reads TGCGCCAGCAGCTTGGCCCCGGGGGAAAGATCCGGGGAGCTGTTTTTT. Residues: CASSLAPGERSGELFF. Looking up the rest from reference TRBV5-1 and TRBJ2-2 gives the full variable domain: KAGVTQTPRYLIKTRGQQVTLSCSPISGHRSVSWYQQTPGQGLQFLFEYFSETQRNKGNFPGRFSGRQFSNSRSEMNVSTLELGDSALYLCASSLAPGERSGELFFGEGSRLTVL.

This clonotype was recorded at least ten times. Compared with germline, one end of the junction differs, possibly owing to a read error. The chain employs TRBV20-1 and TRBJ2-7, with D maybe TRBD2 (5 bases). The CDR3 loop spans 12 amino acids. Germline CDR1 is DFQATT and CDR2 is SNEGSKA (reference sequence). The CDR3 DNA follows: TGCAGTGTTAGACTATCCTCCTACGAGCAGTACTTC. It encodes CSVRLSSYEQYF.

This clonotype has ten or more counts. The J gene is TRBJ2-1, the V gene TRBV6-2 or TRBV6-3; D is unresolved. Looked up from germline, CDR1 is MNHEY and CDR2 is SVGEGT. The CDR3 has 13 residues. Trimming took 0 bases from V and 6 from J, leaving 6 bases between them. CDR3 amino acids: CASSYSGVNEQFF. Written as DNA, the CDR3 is TGTGCCAGCAGTTACTCCGGTGTCAATGAGCAGTTCTTC.

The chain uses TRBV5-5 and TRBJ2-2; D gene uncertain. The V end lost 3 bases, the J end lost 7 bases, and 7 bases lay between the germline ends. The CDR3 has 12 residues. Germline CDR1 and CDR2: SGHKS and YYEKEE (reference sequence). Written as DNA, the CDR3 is TGTGCCAGCAGCTGGGGAAACGGGGAGCTGTTTTTT. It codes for CASSWGNGELFF. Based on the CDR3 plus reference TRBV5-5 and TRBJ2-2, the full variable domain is DAGVTQSPTHLIKTRGQQVTLRCSPISGHKSVSWYQQVLGQGPQFIFQYYEKEERGRGNFPDRFSARQFPNYSSELNVNALLLGDSALYLCASSWGNGELFFGEGSRLTVL.

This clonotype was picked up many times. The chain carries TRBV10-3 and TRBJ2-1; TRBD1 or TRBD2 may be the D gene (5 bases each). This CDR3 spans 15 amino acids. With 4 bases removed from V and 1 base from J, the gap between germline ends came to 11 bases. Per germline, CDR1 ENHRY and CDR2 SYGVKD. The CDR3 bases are TGTGCCATCAGTGCCTCGTGGGGGTCCTACAATGAGCAGTTCTTC. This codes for CAISASWGSYNEQFF.

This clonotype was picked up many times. The CDR3 is CSARELAGASGANVLTF. The CDR3 coding sequence is TGCAGTGCTAGAGAGCTAGCGGGAGCGTCTGGGGCCAACGTCCTGACTTTC. J is TRBJ2-6 and V is TRBV20-1; 10 bases fit TRBD2. After removal of 0 bases from V and 1 base from J, the junction contained 3 bases not matched to a gene. CDR1 is DFQATT and CDR2 is SNEGSKA in the germline V gene (reference sequence). The CDR3 extends over 17 amino acids.

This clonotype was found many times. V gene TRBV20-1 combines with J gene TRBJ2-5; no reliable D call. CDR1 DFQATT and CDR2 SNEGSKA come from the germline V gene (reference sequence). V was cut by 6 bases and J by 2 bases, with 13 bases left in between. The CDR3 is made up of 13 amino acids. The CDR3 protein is CSAAWLDQETQYF. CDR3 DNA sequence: TGCAGTGCCGCTTGGCTTGATCAAGAGACCCAGTACTTC.

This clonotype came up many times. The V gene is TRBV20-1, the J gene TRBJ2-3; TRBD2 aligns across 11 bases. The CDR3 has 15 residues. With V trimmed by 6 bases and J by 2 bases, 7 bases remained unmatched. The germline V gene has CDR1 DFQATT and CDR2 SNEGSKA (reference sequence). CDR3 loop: CSANPTSGTTDTQYF. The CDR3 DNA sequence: TGCAGTGCCAACCCGACTAGCGGGACCACAGATACGCAGTATTTT.

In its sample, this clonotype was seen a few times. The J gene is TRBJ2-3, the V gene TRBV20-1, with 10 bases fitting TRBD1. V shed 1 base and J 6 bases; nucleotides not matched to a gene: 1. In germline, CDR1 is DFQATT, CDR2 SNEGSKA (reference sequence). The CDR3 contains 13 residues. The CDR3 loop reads CSARGTGGDTQYF. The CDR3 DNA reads TGCAGTGCTAGAGGGACAGGGGGGGATACGCAGTATTTT.

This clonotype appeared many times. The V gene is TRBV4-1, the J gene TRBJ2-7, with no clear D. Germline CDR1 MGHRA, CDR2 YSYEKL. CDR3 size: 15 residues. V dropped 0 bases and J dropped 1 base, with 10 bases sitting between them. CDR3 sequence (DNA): TGCGCCAGCAGCCAAGAGCGCCCGACATCCTACGAGCAGTACTTC. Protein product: CASSQERPTSYEQYF.